This TCR beta chain was found in a study of blood T cell repertoires in COVID-19. Turning to the study itself: There were acute and convalescent COVID-19 samples, and they came from the United States, Italy and Spain. T cells, B-cell-depleted T cells, or PBMCs supplied cDNA or gDNA.

Per the study methods: From reference gene primer amplification, estimates of nucleated cell counts were derived. Measured with immunoSEQ multiplex PCR; TCRdb has only the in-frame clones, and not every one. V and J calls and clone size follow that table, whereas D and trimming were derived from the DNA. The sample lists around 200,000 clones; roughly 80% were seen once. Material: peripheral blood. The sequence was collected from a human donor in a cohort sampled during active COVID-19.

Here the CDR3 reads CASDRGHGYTF. The DNA for the CDR3 is TGTGCCAGCGACAGGGGCCATGGCTACACCTTC. The gene calls are TRBV9 and TRBJ1-2, with TRBD1 matching 8 bases. The CDR3 spans 11 residues. Germline assignment: CDR1 SGDLS and CDR2 YYNGEE. V trimming: 7 bases; J trimming: 6 bases; junction bases outside the gene matches: 2.